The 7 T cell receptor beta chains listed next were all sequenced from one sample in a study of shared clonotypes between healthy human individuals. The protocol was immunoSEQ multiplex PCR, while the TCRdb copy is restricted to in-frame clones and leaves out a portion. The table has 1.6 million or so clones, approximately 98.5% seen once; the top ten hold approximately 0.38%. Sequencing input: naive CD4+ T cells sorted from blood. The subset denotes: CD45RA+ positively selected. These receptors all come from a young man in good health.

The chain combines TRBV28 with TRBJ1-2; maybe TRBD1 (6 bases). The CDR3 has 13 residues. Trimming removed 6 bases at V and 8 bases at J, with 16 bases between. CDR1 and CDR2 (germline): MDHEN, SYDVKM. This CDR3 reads CASSPVAGEGYTF. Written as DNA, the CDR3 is TGTGCCAGCAGCCCCGTGGCAGGGGAAGGCTACACCTTC.

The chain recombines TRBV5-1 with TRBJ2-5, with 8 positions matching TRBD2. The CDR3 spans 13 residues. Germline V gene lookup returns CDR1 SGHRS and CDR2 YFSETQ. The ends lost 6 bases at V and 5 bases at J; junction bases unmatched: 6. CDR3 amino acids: CASTSGSLETQYF. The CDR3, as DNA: TGCGCCAGCACCAGCGGGAGCTTGGAGACCCAGTACTTC.

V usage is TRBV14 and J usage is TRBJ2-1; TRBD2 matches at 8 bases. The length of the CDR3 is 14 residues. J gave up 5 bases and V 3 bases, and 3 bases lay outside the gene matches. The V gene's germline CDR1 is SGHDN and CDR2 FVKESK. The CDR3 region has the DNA TGTGCCAGCAGCCAGGCGGGAGGCCACAATGAGCAGTTCTTC. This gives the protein CASSQAGGHNEQFF.

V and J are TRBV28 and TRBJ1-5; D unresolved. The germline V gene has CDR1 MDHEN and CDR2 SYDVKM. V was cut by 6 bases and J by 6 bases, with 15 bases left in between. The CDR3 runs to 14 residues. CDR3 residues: CASSLPRWSQPQHF. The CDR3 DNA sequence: TGTGCCAGCAGCCTCCCAAGGTGGAGTCAGCCCCAGCATTTT.

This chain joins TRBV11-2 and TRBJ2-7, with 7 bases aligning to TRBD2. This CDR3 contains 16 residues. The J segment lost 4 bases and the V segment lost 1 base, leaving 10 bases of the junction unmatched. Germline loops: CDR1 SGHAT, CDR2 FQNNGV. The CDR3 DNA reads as TGTGCCAGCAGCTTAGTGTCGGGAGGTGTCTCGTACGAGCAGTACTTC. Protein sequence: CASSLVSGGVSYEQYF.

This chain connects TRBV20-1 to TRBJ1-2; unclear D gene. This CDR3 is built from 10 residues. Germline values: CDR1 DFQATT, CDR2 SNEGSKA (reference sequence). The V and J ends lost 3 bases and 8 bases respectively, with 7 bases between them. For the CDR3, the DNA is TGCAGTGCTAGCGATGGCGGCTACACCTTC. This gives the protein CSASDGGYTF.

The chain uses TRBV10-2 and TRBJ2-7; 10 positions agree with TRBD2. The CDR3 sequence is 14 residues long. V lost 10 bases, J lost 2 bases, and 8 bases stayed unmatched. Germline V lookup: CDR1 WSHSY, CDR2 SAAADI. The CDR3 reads CATRSGRGAYEQYF. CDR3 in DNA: TGCGCCACGCGGAGCGGGAGGGGGGCCTACGAGCAGTACTTC.